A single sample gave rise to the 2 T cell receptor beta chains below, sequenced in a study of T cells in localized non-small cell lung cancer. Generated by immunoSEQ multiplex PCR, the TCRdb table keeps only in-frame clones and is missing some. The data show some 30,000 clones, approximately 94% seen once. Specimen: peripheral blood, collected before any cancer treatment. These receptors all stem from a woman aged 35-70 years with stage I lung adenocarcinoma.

This chain's CDR3 is CASGGGGEAFF. The DNA of the CDR3 is TGTGCTAGTGGTGGGGGGGGTGAAGCTTTCTTT. The V gene is TRBV12-5, the J gene TRBJ1-1, with D maybe TRBD1 (5 bases). With 5 bases removed from V and 7 bases from J, the gap between germline ends came to 8 bases. The CDR3 has 11 residues. The V gene's germline CDR1 is LGHNT and CDR2 FRNRAP. The whole variable domain, remainder taken from reference TRBV12-5 and TRBJ1-1, is DARVTQTPRHKVTEMGQEVTMRCQPILGHNTVFWYRQTMMQGLELLAYFRNRAPLDDSGMPKDRFSAEMPDATLATLKIQPSEPRDSAVYFCASGGGGEAFFGQGTRLTVV.

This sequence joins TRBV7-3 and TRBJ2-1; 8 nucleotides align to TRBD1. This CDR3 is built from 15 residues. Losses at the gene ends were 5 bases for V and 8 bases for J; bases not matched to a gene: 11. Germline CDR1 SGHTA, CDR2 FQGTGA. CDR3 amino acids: CASSPGQGNVYEQFF. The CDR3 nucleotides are TGTGCCAGCAGCCCCGGACAGGGAAACGTCTATGAGCAGTTCTTC. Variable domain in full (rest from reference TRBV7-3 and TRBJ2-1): GAGVSQTPSNKVTEKGKYVELRCDPISGHTALYWYRQSLGQGPEFLIYFQGTGAADDSGLPNDRFFAVRPEGSVSTLKIQRTERGDSAVYLCASSPGQGNVYEQFFGPGTRLTVL.